Given below is one T cell receptor (beta chain) in context. This entry belongs to a study of a mutant IDH1 vaccine in newly diagnosed glioma. Study summary: Every participant had undergone radiotherapy, temozolomide, or both before, and most underwent both.

Time point of the sample: baseline, week 1 (first vaccination visit). Sample treatment: pre-vaccination baseline after standard-of-care therapy. Per germline, CDR1 SGHRS and CDR2 YFSETQ. Between the trimmed V and J ends, which lost 3 bases and 4 bases, there was a span of 16 bases. The CDR3 covers 16 residues. TCRdb's copy holds only in-frame clones and misses some; the assay was immunoSEQ multiplex PCR. Here the sample spans 55,000 to 70,000 clones, less than 85% being singletons. Sequenced material: PBMCs, taken from a glioma patient treated with radiotherapy, temozolomide or both. The V call is TRBV5-1, the J call TRBJ2-2, with D possibly matching TRBD1 (6 bases). This receptor was taken from a man in his forties or fifties with glioma. As DNA, the CDR3 is TGCGCCAGCAGCTCGGATACAGGGTTGAGCACCGGGGAGCTGTTTTTT. This sequence encodes CASSSDTGLSTGELFF.